Listed here are 31 T cell receptor beta chains from one sample, sequenced in a study of memory CD8 T cells in hepatitis C reinfection (dated by TCRdb to about 2017). The time point label on this specimen signifies: late/post reinfection, 12 to 24 weeks after detection. TCR sequencing was performed on the sorted cells directly ex vivo, without any in vitro expansion beforehand. Library preparation employed the immunoSEQ multiplex PCR assay. In its TCRdb copy, this immuneACCESS table keeps in-frame sequences only and misses some clones. Where compared with another copy, unresolved V genes explain less than half of these, and the others have no known cause. Across this sample there are about 50,000 clones, with 89% seen only once. The ten largest clonotypes hold 0.72% of the sample. Sequenced: naive CD8+ T cells sorted from blood. In light of the paper, this sample's cell subset or site label describes: total naive CD8+CD45RO- T cells. All receptors come from a young man with hepatitis C virus infection.

The chain links TRBV5-6 to TRBJ2-7; TRBD2 might be the D (6 bases). CDR1 and CDR2 (germline): SGHDT, YYEEEE. This CDR3 contains 13 residues. V lost 6 bases to trimming and J lost 7 bases, with 17 bases between them. The CDR3: CASKSGVGGEQYF. The CDR3 region has the DNA TGTGCCAGCAAGTCGGGAGTCGGTGGGGAGCAGTACTTC.

The CDR3 DNA follows: TGTGCCAGCAGCAAGTTTCAGACAGATACGCAGTATTTT. It codes for CASSKFQTDTQYF. V gene TRBV27 combines with J gene TRBJ2-3; no clear D. V was shortened by 6 bases and J by 3 bases, with 10 bases between the two germline ends. CDR1 is MNHEY, CDR2 SMNVEV, per germline (reference sequence). The CDR3 totals 13 residues.

The V and J genes are TRBV10-1 and TRBJ1-3; TRBD1 matches 10 bases. Losses at the gene ends were 0 bases for V and 2 bases for J; bases not matched to a gene: 1. There are 16 residues in the CDR3. Germline CDR1 WNHNN, CDR2 SYGVQD (reference sequence). CDR3 sequence reads: CASSESDRGPGNTIYF. The CDR3, as DNA: TGCGCCAGCAGTGAGTCCGACAGGGGGCCTGGAAACACCATATATTTT.

This clone occurred once. This sequence joins TRBV27 and TRBJ2-2; tentatively, D is TRBD1 (6 bases). The length of the CDR3 is 14 residues. Germline values: CDR1 MNHEY, CDR2 SMNVEV (reference sequence). Trimming cost V 6 bases and J 4 bases, with 12 bases left between them. This chain's CDR3 is CASRAGTFTGELFF. The DNA of the CDR3 is TGTGCCAGCAGGGCCGGGACATTCACCGGGGAGCTGTTTTTT.

This CDR3 reads CASSLGGLGVNEQFF. CDR3 DNA sequence: TGTGCCAGCAGCTTGGGGGGACTAGGTGTCAATGAGCAGTTCTTC. The rearrangement uses TRBV5-4 and TRBJ2-1; 8 nucleotides agree with TRBD2. CDR3 length: 15 residues. With V trimmed by 0 bases and J by 6 bases, 5 bases remained unmatched. Germline CDR1 SGHNT, CDR2 YYREEE (reference sequence).

The chain has TRBV11-3 and TRBJ2-2; D perhaps matches TRBD1 (6 bases). Deletions cut 5 bases from V and 1 base from J, with 11 bases between. The V gene's germline CDR1 is SGHNT and CDR2 YENEEA. CDR3 length equals 15 residues. The CDR3, as DNA: TGTGCCAGCAGCCCGACACAGGGGAACACCGGGGAGCTGTTTTTT. Protein: CASSPTQGNTGELFF. Using reference TRBV11-3 and TRBJ2-2 for the parts outside the CDR3, the full variable domain is EAGVVQSPRYKIIEKKQPVAFWCNPISGHNTLYWYLQNLGQGPELLIRYENEEAVDDSQLPKDRFSAERLKGVDSTLKIQPAELGDSAVYLCASSPTQGNTGELFFGEGSRLTVL.

The V and J genes are TRBV19 and TRBJ2-3; TRBD2 matches 7 bases. The CDR3 consists of 17 residues. The J segment lost 4 bases and the V segment lost 5 bases, leaving 15 bases of the junction unmatched. Germline-derived CDR1 and CDR2 are LNHDA and SQIVND (reference sequence). The DNA for the CDR3 is TGTGCCAGTAGTCCCCCCGGGACTACCTATGGGTCAGATACGCAGTATTTT. Its translation: CASSPPGTTYGSDTQYF.

The V and J genes are TRBV7-9 and TRBJ2-1, with D unresolved. The CDR3 is made up of 12 amino acids. Trimming took off 3 bases at V and 6 bases at J, with 6 bases between the two ends. Germline V CDR1 and CDR2: SEHNR, FQNEAQ (reference sequence). CDR3 protein: CASSFSLNEQFF. The DNA of the CDR3 is TGTGCCAGCAGCTTTTCTCTCAATGAGCAGTTCTTC.

The chain links TRBV27 to TRBJ2-1, with TRBD2 matching 7 bases. The CDR3 consists of 16 residues. Losses at the gene ends were 5 bases for V and 9 bases for J; bases not matched to a gene: 16. Germline lookup yields CDR1 MNHEY and CDR2 SMNVEV (reference sequence). CDR3 region: CASSPAGGILISEQFF. The CDR3 region has the DNA TGTGCCAGCAGTCCAGCCGGGGGGATTTTGATTAGTGAGCAGTTCTTC.

The chain uses TRBV11-2 and TRBJ1-2; the D gene is possibly TRBD1 (5 bases). Germline CDR1 reads SGHAT; CDR2 reads FQNNGV. The V end was cut by 0 bases, the J end by 4 bases, with 12 bases between. The CDR3 has 15 residues. CDR3 sequence: CASSLDGAGPYGYTF. DNA of the CDR3: TGTGCCAGCAGCTTAGATGGAGCGGGGCCCTATGGCTACACCTTC.

The CDR3 sequence is CASSLTGSGANVLTF. CDR3 DNA: TGTGCCAGCAGCCTTACAGGCTCTGGGGCCAACGTCCTGACTTTC. The chain joins TRBV28 to TRBJ2-6; D possibly corresponds to TRBD1 (5 bases). The CDR3 is 15 amino acids. Germline assignment: CDR1 MDHEN and CDR2 SYDVKM. V lost 6 bases, J lost 0 bases, and 9 bases lay in between.

The chain combines TRBV5-6 with TRBJ2-5; 8 nucleotides agree with TRBD2. Germline CDR1 reads SGHDT; CDR2 reads YYEEEE. Trimming cost V 0 bases and J 1 base; bases outside gene matches: 2. This CDR3 has 15 residues. The CDR3 loop is CASSLGGGPQETQYF. The CDR3 DNA reads as TGTGCCAGCAGCTTGGGCGGGGGGCCCCAAGAGACCCAGTACTTC. Full variable domain (missing parts from reference TRBV5-6 and TRBJ2-5): DAGVTQSPTHLIKTRGQQVTLRCSPKSGHDTVSWYQQALGQGPQFIFQYYEEEERQRGNFPDRFSGHQFPNYSSELNVNALLLGDSALYLCASSLGGGPQETQYFGPGTRLLVL.

J is TRBJ2-5 and V is TRBV11-2, with D possibly TRBD2 on 7 matching bases. Near its end, the DNA agrees better with TRBJ2-7, so the J call may be wrong. The CDR3 sequence is 15 residues long. Per germline, CDR1 SGHAT and CDR2 FQNNGV. CDR3 DNA sequence: TGTGCCAGCAGCTTAGTAGGGGGGGTACGGTACGAGCAGTACTTC. Translation gives CASSLVGGVRYEQYF.

The rearrangement links TRBV7-9 to TRBJ1-1; unclear D gene. Germline V gene sequence: CDR1 SEHNR, CDR2 FQNEAQ (reference sequence). This CDR3 is 13 amino acids long. Trimming pared 4 bases from V and 1 base from J, leaving 7 bases between. CDR3 nucleotide sequence: TGTGCCAGCAGCTCAACTGGGAACACTGAAGCTTTCTTT. It is translated as CASSSTGNTEAFF. Based on the CDR3 plus reference TRBV7-9 and TRBJ1-1, the full variable domain is DTGVSQNPRHKITKRGQNVTFRCDPISEHNRLYWYRQTLGQGPEFLTYFQNEAQLEKSRLLSDRFSAERPKGSFSTLEIQRTEQGDSAMYLCASSSTGNTEAFFGQGTRLTVV.

The gene calls are TRBV27 and TRBJ1-5, with 9 bases matching TRBD1. V shed 4 bases, J shed 4 bases, and the junction held 2 bases outside the gene matches. CDR1 is MNHEY and CDR2 is SMNVEV in the germline V gene (reference sequence). The CDR3 has 14 amino acids. The CDR3 DNA reads TGTGCCAGCAGTTGGGGACAGGGAAATCAGCCCCAGCATTTT. Its translation is CASSWGQGNQPQHF.

The V gene is TRBV7-9, the J gene TRBJ2-7; D is ambiguous. CDR1 SEHNR and CDR2 FQNEAQ come from the germline V gene (reference sequence). This CDR3 is 12 amino acids long. The ends were cut back, 1 base at V and 6 bases at J, with 7 bases in the middle. CDR3 coding DNA: TGTGCCAGCAGCTTAGGTACGGGCGAGCAGTACTTC. It is translated as CASSLGTGEQYF.

The chain employs TRBV4-1 and TRBJ2-1, with D possibly matching TRBD2 (10 bases). The germline gives CDR1 MGHRA, CDR2 YSYEKL. The germline V and J ends were trimmed by 0 bases and 3 bases, with 27 bases remaining between them. CDR3 size: 21 residues. This CDR3 reads CASSQDAGTGLLAGVYNEQFF. DNA for the CDR3: TGCGCCAGCAGCCAAGATGCCGGGACAGGGCTCCTAGCGGGGGTCTACAATGAGCAGTTCTTC.

This rearrangement joins TRBV7-8 to TRBJ1-1, with D perhaps TRBD1 (5 bases). The CDR3 has 16 amino acids. The V and J ends lost 4 bases and 4 bases respectively, with 19 bases between them. Germline V gene lookup returns CDR1 SGHVS and CDR2 FQNEAQ. For the CDR3, the DNA is TGTGCCAGCAGCTCCCAACGGGGAGGGGATCCCACTGAAGCTTTCTTT. Its protein is CASSSQRGGDPTEAFF.

The table lists this clone with a count of one. This sequence joins TRBV6-1 and TRBJ1-5; 9 bases agree with TRBD1. The CDR3 runs 14 residues. V was clipped by 5 bases and J by 4 bases; unmatched bases: 3. Germline loops: CDR1 MNHNS, CDR2 SASEGT. The chain's CDR3 is CASSHGQGNQPQHF. The CDR3 coding sequence is TGTGCCAGCAGTCATGGACAGGGGAATCAGCCCCAGCATTTT.

The V gene is TRBV9, the J gene TRBJ1-2; TRBD1 might be the D (6 bases). Deletions cut 1 base from V and 8 bases from J, with 15 bases between. The CDR3 length is 14 residues. CDR1 SGDLS and CDR2 YYNGEE come from the germline V gene. CDR3 nucleotides: TGTGCCAGCAGCGTAATGTCGAGGGGGAAAGGCTACACCTTC. Its protein product is CASSVMSRGKGYTF.

This chain uses TRBV19 with TRBJ2-3; TRBD1 is a possible D gene (6 bases). Trimming took 3 bases from V and 3 from J, leaving 13 bases between them. The CDR3 consists of 15 residues. CDR1 and CDR2 from the germline V gene are LNHDA and SQIVND (reference sequence). The CDR3 spells CASSIGGQTTDTQYF. CDR3 bases: TGTGCCAGTAGTATTGGCGGACAGACAACAGATACGCAGTATTTT.

This rearrangement joins TRBV14 to TRBJ1-1; D perhaps matches TRBD1 (5 bases). Germline-derived CDR1 and CDR2 are SGHDN and FVKESK. V gave up 1 base and J gave up 1 base, with 10 bases separating them. The length of the CDR3 is 15 residues. The CDR3 here is CASSQVGAGNTEAFF. The CDR3 DNA follows: TGTGCCAGCAGCCAAGTAGGGGCAGGGAACACTGAAGCTTTCTTT.

This clone was observed a handful of times. V gene TRBV7-6 combines with J gene TRBJ1-1; D gene unclear. In germline, CDR1 is SGHVS, CDR2 FNYEAQ. The length of the CDR3 is 13 residues. The germline V and J ends were trimmed by 10 bases and 0 bases, with 12 bases remaining between them. The CDR3 spells CATQTVMNTEAFF. The CDR3 nucleotides read TGTGCCACTCAAACAGTGATGAACACTGAAGCTTTCTTT.

The chain is built from TRBV4-1 and TRBJ2-1; the match to TRBD2 covers 13 bases. V trimming: 4 bases; J trimming: 8 bases; junction bases outside the gene matches: 8. Germline-derived CDR1 and CDR2 are MGHRA and YSYEKL. CDR3 length: 16 residues. The CDR3 is CASSRAGLAGSDEQFF. CDR3 nucleotides: TGCGCCAGCAGCCGAGCGGGACTAGCGGGGAGTGATGAGCAGTTCTTC.

This clone has more than one count but fewer than ten. V is TRBV4-3 and J is TRBJ2-1; D perhaps matches TRBD1 (5 bases). This CDR3 comprises 15 residues. Germline assignment: CDR1 LGHNA and CDR2 YSLEER. Trimming removed 4 bases at V and 5 bases at J, with 15 bases between. The CDR3: CASSLQAIGNNEQFF. CDR3 coding DNA: TGCGCCAGCAGCCTACAGGCCATAGGGAACAATGAGCAGTTCTTC.

J is TRBJ2-2 and V is TRBV19; TRBD1 aligns across 12 bases. CDR1 is LNHDA, CDR2 SQIVND, per germline (reference sequence). The CDR3 runs to 16 residues. Trimming removed 3 bases from V and 5 bases from J; junction bases left unmatched: 4. CDR3 protein: CASSMVGQGATGELFF. The CDR3 DNA follows: TGTGCCAGTAGTATGGTGGGACAGGGGGCGACCGGGGAGCTGTTTTTT.

The rearrangement joins TRBV7-3 to TRBJ2-3; tentative D call: TRBD1 (5 bases). The CDR3 is 15 amino acids. Deletions cut 5 bases from V and 3 bases from J, with 15 bases between. Germline CDR1 SGHTA, CDR2 FQGTGA. The CDR3 region is CASSTLTGQTDTQYF. CDR3 sequence (DNA): TGTGCCAGCAGCACATTAACAGGCCAAACAGATACGCAGTATTTT.

The rearrangement uses TRBV29-1 and TRBJ1-1; D is unresolved. The CDR3 covers 13 residues. V was pared by 5 bases and J by 1 base, with 11 bases between. Germline values: CDR1 SQVTM, CDR2 ANQGSEA. This CDR3 is CSVPEEGNTEAFF. CDR3 sequence (DNA): TGCAGCGTTCCCGAGGAGGGGAACACTGAAGCTTTCTTT.

Worth noting for this clone: It is unclear where the CDR3 begins or ends on the DNA, so no DNA is shown, and the CDR3 is as TCRdb lists it. The chain recombines TRBV6-6 with TRBJ1-6. Germline V gene data show CDR1 as MNHNY and CDR2 as SVGAGI (reference sequence). The CDR3 has 12 amino acids, counting both end residues. This CDR3 reads CASSSSGSPLHF.

The rearrangement joins TRBV11-3 to TRBJ2-1; perhaps TRBD2 as D (5 bases). Germline assignment: CDR1 SGHNT and CDR2 YENEEA. CDR3 length: 15 amino acids. V was trimmed by 5 bases and J by 3 bases, leaving 14 bases between them. The DNA of the CDR3 is TGTGCCAGCAGCCCCCGGACTGGGGACTACAATGAGCAGTTCTTC. Its translation is CASSPRTGDYNEQFF.

This chain links TRBV11-3 with TRBJ1-2; D uncertain. CDR3 length equals 11 residues. In germline, CDR1 is SGHNT, CDR2 YENEEA. V gave up 5 bases and J gave up 8 bases, with 9 bases separating them. The CDR3, as DNA: TGTGCCAGCAGCACGGCGGCGGGCTACACCTTC. Its protein is CASSTAAGYTF.